A single sample gave rise to the 27 T cell receptor beta chains below, sequenced in a study of T-cell reconstitution after alpha-beta-depleted transplantation in children. Library preparation (for TCRbeta) was performed with unique molecular identifiers. One entry per CDR3 protein results from TCRdb running MiXCR on the PCR reads. Among under 400,000 distinct CDR3 sequences, roughly 25% were seen once, and the ten largest hold roughly 9.8%. Sequenced here: PBMCs, mostly from graft donor cells, sampled 180 days after TCRalphabeta/CD19-depleted stem cell transplant. The receptors originated from a male patient between 10 and 17 years old who had a stem cell transplant for acute lymphoblastic leukemia, so the T cells may come from the graft donor.

The sample holds a few counts of this clonotype. DNA of the CDR3: TGCGCCAGCGCAGGGTTCCATGAGCAGTTCTTC. The encoded protein is CASAGFHEQFF. V and J are TRBV5-1 and TRBJ2-1; possible D gene TRBD1, 5 bases. The CDR3 covers 11 residues. Trimming took 7 bases from V and 8 from J, leaving 10 bases between them. Germline V CDR1 and CDR2: SGHRS, YFSETQ.

The chain is built from TRBV29-1 and TRBJ1-1; D is unclear. V was clipped by 7 bases and J by 3 bases, with 9 bases between them. The CDR3 sequence is 11 residues long. CDR1 SQVTM and CDR2 ANQGSEA come from the germline V gene. The CDR3 nucleotides read TGCAGCGCCTACAAAGACACTGAAGCTTTCTTT. Translated, it gives CSAYKDTEAFF.

A few counts support this clonotype. V is TRBV11-2 and J is TRBJ2-7; D not certain. V lost 5 bases to trimming and J lost 1 base, with 12 bases between them. Germline CDR1 SGHAT, CDR2 FQNNGV. The CDR3 length is 14 residues. The CDR3 DNA follows: TGTGCCAGCAGCCGTCTCTCTCATTCCTACGAGCAGTACTTC. Translating it yields CASSRLSHSYEQYF. The complete variable domain, with remaining parts taken from reference TRBV11-2 and TRBJ2-7, reads EAGVAQSPRYKIIEKRQSVAFWCNPISGHATLYWYQQILGQGPKLLIQFQNNGVVDDSQLPKDRFSAERLKGVDSTLKIQPAKLEDSAVYLCASSRLSHSYEQYFGPGTRLTVT.

The rearrangement uses TRBV12-3 or TRBV12-4 and TRBJ2-5, with 10 bases aligning to TRBD2. Trimming cost V 1 base and J 5 bases; bases outside gene matches: 10. The CDR3 is made up of 17 amino acids. CDR3 protein: CASSLEYLAGDWETQYF. Written as DNA, the CDR3 is TGTGCCAGCAGTTTAGAGTACCTAGCGGGGGACTGGGAGACCCAGTACTTC.

This clonotype was counted only a few times. The V call is TRBV12-5, the J call TRBJ2-1, with 14 bases that match TRBD2. Germline-derived CDR1 and CDR2 are LGHNT and FRNRAP. This CDR3 contains 22 residues. With V trimmed by 2 bases and J by 13 bases, 28 bases remained unmatched. The CDR3 DNA sequence: TGTGCTAGTGGTTTGCCTATCGGGACTAGCGGGAGAAGCGGTACGGCGTACACCCGTCAGTTCTTC. Protein sequence: CASGLPIGTSGRSGTAYTRQFF.

The chain uses TRBV5-1 and TRBJ1-2; D gene ambiguous. Germline CDR1 and CDR2: SGHRS and YFSETQ. This CDR3 has 14 residues. V lost 4 bases to trimming and J lost 6 bases, with 16 bases between them. The CDR3 loop reads CASSLGSSTHGYTF. For the CDR3, the DNA is TGCGCCAGCAGCCTCGGGAGCAGCACCCATGGCTACACCTTC. Supplemented by reference TRBV5-1 and TRBJ1-2, the full variable domain reads KAGVTQTPRYLIKTRGQQVTLSCSPISGHRSVSWYQQTPGQGLQFLFEYFSETQRNKGNFPGRFSGRQFSNSRSEMNVSTLELGDSALYLCASSLGSSTHGYTFGSGTRLTVV.

The chain couples TRBV18 to TRBJ1-2; D is ambiguous. The V gene's germline CDR1 is KGHSH and CDR2 LQKENI. The CDR3 runs to 14 residues. Trimming cost V 0 bases and J 5 bases, with 10 bases left between them. The CDR3 sequence is CASSPPGQLYGYTF. DNA of the CDR3: TGTGCCAGCTCACCACCTGGGCAGCTTTATGGCTACACCTTC.

The V gene is TRBV11-1, the J gene TRBJ2-1; 7 positions agree with TRBD2. J was trimmed by 4 bases and V by 4 bases; bases with no gene match: 16. The length of the CDR3 is 18 residues. The germline V gene encodes CDR1 SGHAT and CDR2 FQDESV (reference sequence). This CDR3 is CASSSPTGGPTIYNEQFF. CDR3 nucleotides: TGTGCCAGCAGCTCTCCTACGGGAGGCCCTACTATTTACAATGAGCAGTTCTTC. The variable domain in full, with the rest retrieved from reference TRBV11-1 and TRBJ2-1, is EAEVAQSPRYKITEKSQAVAFWCDPISGHATLYWYRQILGQGPELLVQFQDESVVDDSQLPKDRFSAERLKGVDSTLKIQPAELGDSAMYLCASSSPTGGPTIYNEQFFGPGTRLTVL.

The rearrangement links TRBV6-2 or TRBV6-3 to TRBJ2-7; D might be TRBD2 (6 bases). Germline CDR1 MNHEY, CDR2 SVGEGT. With 0 bases removed from V and 6 bases from J, the gap between germline ends came to 15 bases. This CDR3 contains 15 residues. As DNA, the CDR3 is TGTGCCAGCAGTTACTCGGTACTAGCTGGTATCGAGCAGTACTTC. Its translation is CASSYSVLAGIEQYF.

The V call is TRBV5-1, the J call TRBJ1-4; D remains unclear. The length of the CDR3 is 14 residues. Trimming shortened V by 3 bases and J by 5 bases, and 11 bases separated the two germline ends. CDR1 and CDR2 from the germline V gene are SGHRS and YFSETQ. CDR3 nucleotides: TGCGCCAGCAGCTGGGAACGGTCCAATGAAAAACTGTTTTTT. Translating gives CASSWERSNEKLFF.

This clonotype was seen a handful of times. The gene calls are TRBV5-1 and TRBJ2-1, with 11 bases fitting TRBD2. Germline CDR1 and CDR2: SGHRS and YFSETQ. This CDR3 has 16 amino acids. Germline trimming cut 3 bases from V and 2 bases from J; bases unmatched to any gene: 4. The CDR3 loop is CASSSGTSGPYNEQFF. The CDR3 nucleotides read TGCGCCAGCAGCTCTGGGACTAGCGGCCCCTACAATGAGCAGTTCTTC. The full variable domain, completed using reference TRBV5-1 and TRBJ2-1, is KAGVTQTPRYLIKTRGQQVTLSCSPISGHRSVSWYQQTPGQGLQFLFEYFSETQRNKGNFPGRFSGRQFSNSRSEMNVSTLELGDSALYLCASSSGTSGPYNEQFFGPGTRLTVL.

The V call is TRBV10-3, the J call TRBJ2-7, with TRBD2 as a possible D gene (5 bases). The length of the CDR3 is 16 residues. Trimming shortened V by 2 bases and J by 3 bases, and 17 bases separated the two germline ends. Germline CDR1 ENHRY, CDR2 SYGVKD. The CDR3 here is CAISEADRRRGYEQYF. The CDR3 DNA follows: TGTGCCATCAGTGAGGCGGACCGTCGCCGGGGCTACGAGCAGTACTTC.

The table lists this clonotype with a few counts. The chain employs TRBV29-1 and TRBJ2-7; no firm D call. This CDR3 is 12 amino acids long. Per the germline V gene, CDR1 is SQVTM and CDR2 is ANQGSEA. Trimming left V 4 bases short and J 9 bases short, with 16 bases between. The CDR3 here is CSVVRSHEGQYF. The DNA of the CDR3 is TGCAGCGTTGTAAGATCCCACGAAGGGCAGTACTTC.

A few counts support this clonotype. The gene calls are TRBV7-9 and TRBJ2-5, with 8 bases identical to TRBD2. This CDR3 contains 12 residues. Germline loops: CDR1 SEHNR, CDR2 FQNEAQ (reference sequence). V was clipped by 8 bases and J by 5 bases; unmatched bases: 4. The CDR3 bases are TGTGCCAGCGGGACTAGGGTGGAGACCCAGTACTTC. Translating it yields CASGTRVETQYF.

The chain joins TRBV5-1 to TRBJ1-1; 9 bases fit TRBD1. Germline V gives CDR1 SGHRS, CDR2 YFSETQ. The CDR3 runs to 14 residues. Trimming removed 1 base from V and 4 bases from J; junction bases left unmatched: 2. CDR3 coding DNA: TGCGCCAGCAGCTTGCGGGACAGGGTCACTGAAGCTTTCTTT. Its translation is CASSLRDRVTEAFF.

The chain is built from TRBV24-1 and TRBJ1-1; the D gene is possibly TRBD1 (6 bases). The V end was cut by 2 bases, the J end by 11 bases, with 14 bases between. CDR1 is KGHDR, CDR2 SFDVKD, per germline. The CDR3 sequence is 13 residues long. As DNA, the CDR3 is TGTGCCACCAGTGATTCGAACAGGGATCGGGCTTTCTTT. Protein: CATSDSNRDRAFF.

The sample holds a few counts of this clonotype. The J gene is TRBJ2-7, the V gene TRBV7-2; D is undetermined. The length of the CDR3 is 14 residues. V lost 2 bases and J lost 3, with 11 bases in between. The germline V gene has CDR1 SGHTA and CDR2 FQGNSA. The CDR3 sequence: CASSLSQILYEQYF. The CDR3 region has the DNA TGTGCCAGCAGCTTATCGCAGATTCTCTACGAGCAGTACTTC.

In its sample, this clonotype was seen once. The chain links TRBV4-1 to TRBJ2-3; 12 nucleotides align to TRBD2. V shed 3 bases, J shed 0 bases, and the junction held 10 bases outside the gene matches. The CDR3 length is 19 residues. Germline V gives CDR1 MGHRA, CDR2 YSYEKL. The CDR3 coding sequence is TGCGCCAGCAGCCAGGGTGGACTAGCGGGATTAACTAGCACAGATACGCAGTATTTT. As protein: CASSQGGLAGLTSTDTQYF.

The chain combines TRBV20-1 with TRBJ1-2; the D is unclear. CDR1 DFQATT and CDR2 SNEGSKA come from the germline V gene (reference sequence). V gave up 2 bases and J gave up 4 bases, with 8 bases separating them. The CDR3 loop spans 12 amino acids. The CDR3 protein is CSARTQAYGYTF. CDR3 coding DNA: TGCAGTGCTAGAACCCAGGCCTATGGCTACACCTTC.

The CDR3 region is CASSPNRGGVVYGYTF. The CDR3 DNA sequence: TGTGCCAGCAGTCCTAACAGAGGGGGGGTGGTCTATGGCTACACCTTC. This sequence joins TRBV12-3 or TRBV12-4 and TRBJ1-2, with a possible D match to TRBD1 (6 bases). The CDR3 spans 16 residues. The V gene lost 5 bases and the J gene lost 4 bases, with 20 bases spanning the gap.

The rearrangement links TRBV5-6 to TRBJ2-5, with D possibly matching TRBD2 (6 bases). Trimming took 4 bases from V and 5 from J, leaving 18 bases between them. In germline, CDR1 is SGHDT, CDR2 YYEEEE. This CDR3 contains 15 residues. The CDR3 region is CASSDLPGRGETQYF. In DNA form, the CDR3 reads TGTGCCAGCAGCGACCTTCCGGGCCGGGGGGAGACCCAGTACTTC.

The chain recombines TRBV4-1 with TRBJ2-7; D gene uncertain. V lost 4 bases and J lost 6, with 13 bases in between. CDR1 is MGHRA, CDR2 YSYEKL, per germline. This CDR3 is built from 13 residues. CDR3 DNA: TGCGCCAGCAGCCTCAACGCCGGAAGCGAGCAGTACTTC. This sequence encodes CASSLNAGSEQYF.

This chain connects TRBV5-5 to TRBJ2-5; 7 positions match TRBD2. V gave up 4 bases and J gave up 2 bases; unmatched junction bases: 8. The CDR3 consists of 15 residues. The germline gives CDR1 SGHKS, CDR2 YYEKEE (reference sequence). CDR3 sequence: CASSRNSGLQETQYF. The CDR3 DNA is TGTGCCAGCAGCCGGAATAGCGGGTTACAAGAGACCCAGTACTTC.

This clonotype was seen more than once but under ten times. The chain carries TRBV15 and TRBJ1-1; tentatively, D is TRBD1 (5 bases). The CDR3 loop spans 17 amino acids. Trimming left V 3 bases short and J 2 bases short, with 19 bases between. The germline V gene has CDR1 LNHNV and CDR2 YYDKDF (reference sequence). In DNA, the CDR3 is TGTGCCACCAGCAGCCCCGGGAAGGGACCAGATAACACTGAAGCTTTCTTT. It specifies CATSSPGKGPDNTEAFF.

The J gene is TRBJ2-1, the V gene TRBV5-1, with a weak D call TRBD2 (5 bases). This CDR3 is 16 amino acids long. The ends were cut back, 4 bases at V and 1 base at J, with 15 bases in the middle. Germline V gene lookup returns CDR1 SGHRS and CDR2 YFSETQ. CDR3 sequence: CASSHIRSGSYNEQFF. CDR3 sequence (DNA): TGCGCCAGCAGCCATATCAGGTCGGGATCCTACAATGAGCAGTTCTTC.

This clonotype was found many times. The chain links TRBV5-6 to TRBJ2-1, with D uncertain. Deletions cut 1 base from V and 5 bases from J, with 4 bases between. Germline CDR1 is SGHDT and CDR2 is YYEEEE. This CDR3 region has 12 residues. CDR3 nucleotide sequence: TGTGCCAGCAGCTTGTCAGACAATGAGCAGTTCTTC. Translated: CASSLSDNEQFF.

This sequence joins TRBV4-1 and TRBJ2-5; 8 bases match TRBD1. The V gene's germline CDR1 is MGHRA and CDR2 YSYEKL. The V segment lost 1 base and the J segment 1 base; nucleotides outside the gene matches: 8. This CDR3 has 17 amino acids. CDR3 residues: CASSQAPRGQGQETQYF. CDR3 nucleotides: TGCGCCAGCAGCCAAGCCCCCCGAGGACAGGGCCAAGAGACCCAGTACTTC.